Listed here are 12 T cell receptor beta chains from one sample, sequenced in a study of blood T cell repertoires in COVID-19. The method was immunoSEQ multiplex PCR; TCRdb's version includes in-frame clones alone and lacks a portion of them. This sample yields roughly 240,000 clones, of which approximately 83% are seen a single time; roughly 3% belongs to the top ten. Sequencing input: peripheral blood. The receptor set was obtained from a woman aged 30 to 39 who had recovered from COVID-19.

This chain connects TRBV5-6 to TRBJ1-5; a possible D gene is TRBD1 (5 bases). Germline lookup yields CDR1 SGHDT and CDR2 YYEEEE. V was pared by 3 bases and J by 8 bases, with 15 bases between. The CDR3 spans 14 residues. CDR3 coding DNA: TGTGCCAGCAGCTCGACAGCCACGTTTGAGCCCCAGCATTTT. Translation: CASSSTATFEPQHF.

The gene calls are TRBV9 and TRBJ2-3; D is uncertain. V dropped 4 bases and J dropped 3 bases, with 18 bases sitting between them. The CDR3 runs 16 residues. In germline, CDR1 is SGDLS, CDR2 YYNGEE. Here the CDR3 reads CASSPITINPTDTQYF. In nucleotides, the CDR3 is TGTGCCAGCAGCCCGATTACAATAAACCCGACAGATACGCAGTATTTT.

The gene calls are TRBV12-1 and TRBJ1-5. TRBV12-1 is termed a pseudogene. This CDR3 has 16 residues. CDR3 DNA sequence: TGTGCCAGCAGCTTGTTTATTATTTATAGCAATCAGCCCCAGCATTTT. Translating it yields CASSLFIIYSNQPQHF.

V and J are TRBV27 and TRBJ2-5, with TRBD2 matching over 9 bases. The CDR3 is 14 residues long. V was clipped by 3 bases and J by 4 bases; unmatched bases: 3. Germline lookup yields CDR1 MNHEY and CDR2 SMNVEV (reference sequence). The CDR3 loop reads CASSLRGGRETQYF. CDR3 nucleotide sequence: TGTGCCAGCAGTTTGCGGGGGGGCCGAGAGACCCAGTACTTC.

V usage is TRBV5-4 and J usage is TRBJ2-1; possibly TRBD2 for D (7 bases). The V and J ends lost 6 bases and 3 bases respectively, with 13 bases between them. The germline V gene encodes CDR1 SGHNT and CDR2 YYREEE (reference sequence). This CDR3 is built from 14 residues. CDR3 coding DNA: TGTGCCAGCACCGCGGGGGACAACTACAATGAGCAGTTCTTC. This gives the protein CASTAGDNYNEQFF. Drawing the rest from reference TRBV5-4 and TRBJ2-1, the complete variable domain is ETGVTQSPTHLIKTRGQQVTLRCSSQSGHNTVSWYQQALGQGPQFIFQYYREEENGRGNFPPRFSGLQFPNYSSELNVNALELDDSALYLCASTAGDNYNEQFFGPGTRLTVL.

This clone was seen once. The genes are TRBV3-1 (or the pseudogene TRBV3-2) and TRBJ2-1, with D uncertain. Trimming cost V 0 bases and J 3 bases, with 12 bases left between them. The CDR3 consists of 16 residues. CDR1 LGHDT and CDR2 YNNKEL come from the germline V gene (reference sequence). The CDR3 sequence is CASSQDPPRSYNEQFF. The CDR3 region has the DNA TGTGCCAGCAGCCAAGATCCGCCGAGAAGCTACAATGAGCAGTTCTTC.

The V and J genes are TRBV15 and TRBJ2-7; 9 bases are a match to TRBD1. In germline, CDR1 is LNHNV, CDR2 YYDKDF (reference sequence). The CDR3 consists of 16 residues. J was trimmed by 4 bases and V by 7 bases; bases with no gene match: 14. In DNA form, the CDR3 reads TGTGCCACCACCTCGGGACAGGGTGTAGGGACTTACGAGCAGTACTTC. Its protein product is CATTSGQGVGTYEQYF.

V is TRBV24-1 and J is TRBJ2-1; TRBD1 aligns across 8 bases. CDR3 length: 14 amino acids. The V gene end was trimmed by 3 bases and the J gene end by 9 bases; junction bases not matched to a gene: 6. Germline CDR1 KGHDR, CDR2 SFDVKD. The CDR3 DNA is TGTGCCACCAGTGATGTCAGGGGGCAGGGTGAGCAGTTCTTC. Its protein is CATSDVRGQGEQFF.

V usage is TRBV7-9 and J usage is TRBJ1-2; D is ambiguous. The V end lost 5 bases, the J end lost 4 bases, and 11 bases lay between the germline ends. The germline V gene has CDR1 SEHNR and CDR2 FQNEAQ (reference sequence). This CDR3 comprises 13 residues. The CDR3 DNA follows: TGTGCCAGCAGCCCTGACACTTTCTATGGCTACACCTTC. Its translation: CASSPDTFYGYTF.

V is TRBV7-2 and J is TRBJ2-1; 14 bases fit TRBD2. The germline V gene has CDR1 SGHTA and CDR2 FQGNSA. CDR3 length equals 16 residues. V lost 1 base to trimming and J lost 8 bases; unmatched junction nucleotides: 4. The CDR3 spells CASSLEGTSGGYEQFF. CDR3 DNA: TGTGCCAGCAGCTTAGAGGGGACTAGCGGGGGATATGAGCAGTTCTTC.

This chain uses TRBV9 with TRBJ1-3, with 9 positions matching TRBD1. The V gene end was trimmed by 4 bases and the J gene end by 4 bases; junction bases not matched to a gene: 6. Germline CDR1 SGDLS, CDR2 YYNGEE. The CDR3 runs to 15 residues. The CDR3 coding sequence is TGTGCCAGCAGCCCCTCCGGGACAGGGGGAAACACCATATATTTT. Its protein product is CASSPSGTGGNTIYF.

V is TRBV15 and J is TRBJ1-4; D is perhaps TRBD1 (6 bases). The germline CDR1 and CDR2 sequences are LNHNV and YYDKDF (reference sequence). With 5 bases removed from V and 7 bases from J, the gap between germline ends came to 17 bases. The CDR3 covers 15 residues. The CDR3 loop reads CATSWTDRVIEKLFF. DNA of the CDR3: TGTGCCACCAGCTGGACGGACAGAGTTATTGAAAAACTGTTTTTT.